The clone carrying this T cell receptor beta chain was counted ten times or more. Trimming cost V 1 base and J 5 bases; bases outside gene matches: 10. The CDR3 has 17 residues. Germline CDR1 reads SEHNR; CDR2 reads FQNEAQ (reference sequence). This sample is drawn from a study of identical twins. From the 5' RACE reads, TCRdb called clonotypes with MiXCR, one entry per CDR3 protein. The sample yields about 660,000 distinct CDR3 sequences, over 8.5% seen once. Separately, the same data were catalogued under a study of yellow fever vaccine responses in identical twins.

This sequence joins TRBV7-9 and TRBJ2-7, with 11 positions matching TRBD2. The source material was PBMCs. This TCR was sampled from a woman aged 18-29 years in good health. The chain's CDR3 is CASSLVPSGRPYHEQYF. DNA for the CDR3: TGTGCCAGCAGCTTAGTCCCTAGCGGGAGGCCTTACCACGAGCAGTACTTC. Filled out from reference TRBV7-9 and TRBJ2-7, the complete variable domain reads DTGVSQNPRHKITKRGQNVTFRCDPISEHNRLYWYRQTLGQGPEFLTYFQNEAQLEKSRLLSDRFSAERPKGSFSTLEIQRTEQGDSAMYLCASSLVPSGRPYHEQYFGPGTRLTVT.